The 25 T cell receptor beta chains below were found in one sample sequenced in a study of T cell changes during pregnancy in multiple sclerosis. The table came from immunoSEQ multiplex PCR; TCRdb's copy has only in-frame clones and leaves some out. The table lists around 56,000 clones, approximately 91% of them singletons. Sequencing used CD4+ T cells from peripheral blood mononuclear cells, obtained in the first trimester of pregnancy. Receptors originate from a female donor with multiple sclerosis, enrolled in a pregnancy study.

V and J are TRBV4-1 and TRBJ2-3; TRBD1 matches 7 bases. CDR1 is MGHRA, CDR2 YSYEKL, per germline. Unmatched junction bases numbered 6, after V lost 3 bases and J lost 0 bases. This CDR3 region has 16 residues. CDR3 DNA sequence: TGCGCCAGCAGCCAGGGGGACAGCGGAAGCACAGATACGCAGTATTTT. This sequence encodes CASSQGDSGSTDTQYF.

The J gene is TRBJ1-1, the V gene TRBV9, with unresolved D. V was clipped by 2 bases and J by 2 bases, with 7 bases between them. Germline assignment: CDR1 SGDLS and CDR2 YYNGEE. The CDR3 is 13 amino acids. The CDR3 DNA sequence: TGTGCCAGCAGCGTGCGGGTTAACACTGAAGCTTTCTTT. It yields the protein CASSVRVNTEAFF.

The rearrangement links TRBV9 to TRBJ2-2; weak D call: TRBD2 (5 bases). The germline CDR1 and CDR2 sequences are SGDLS and YYNGEE. This CDR3 region has 15 residues. Trimming took 0 bases from V and 9 from J, leaving 15 bases between them. Here the CDR3 reads CASSVGGLSPWELFF. In DNA, the CDR3 is TGTGCCAGCAGCGTAGGAGGGCTATCACCTTGGGAGCTGTTTTTT.

This clone was found once. The rearrangement uses TRBV2 and TRBJ2-1; 7 bases map to TRBD2. Germline values: CDR1 SNHLY, CDR2 FYNNEI. After removal of 6 bases from V and 4 bases from J, the junction contained 6 bases not matched to a gene. The CDR3 has 14 residues. The CDR3 is CASSLAAIYNEQFF. As DNA, the CDR3 is TGTGCCAGCAGCCTAGCGGCCATATACAATGAGCAGTTCTTC.

V is TRBV6-6 and J is TRBJ1-1; 9 nucleotides line up with TRBD1. The V gene end was trimmed by 4 bases and the J gene end by 6 bases; junction bases not matched to a gene: 6. Germline V gene lookup returns CDR1 MNHNY and CDR2 SVGAGI (reference sequence). The CDR3 length is 14 residues. The CDR3 sequence is CASSSPGQGSEAFF. CDR3 sequence (DNA): TGTGCCAGCAGTTCTCCGGGACAGGGTTCTGAAGCTTTCTTT.

The chain has TRBV4-3 and TRBJ1-2; D possibly corresponds to TRBD1 (6 bases). CDR1 and CDR2 from the germline V gene are LGHNA and YSLEER. V lost 1 base and J 2 bases, leaving 11 bases between the germline ends. The CDR3 consists of 15 residues. CDR3 nucleotides: TGCGCCAGCAGCCAAGGACAGGCGGTCAACTATGGCTACACCTTC. This codes for CASSQGQAVNYGYTF.

J is TRBJ2-7 and V is TRBV27; D might be TRBD1 (6 bases). The CDR3 extends over 15 amino acids. V was trimmed by 9 bases and J by 0 bases, leaving 18 bases between them. The germline gives CDR1 MNHEY, CDR2 SMNVEV (reference sequence). In DNA form, the CDR3 reads TGTGCCAGTCGGAAGACAGGATTAAGCTCCTACGAGCAGTACTTC. It codes for CASRKTGLSSYEQYF.

The chain has TRBV19 and TRBJ2-1, with D perhaps TRBD2 (5 bases). The CDR3 totals 12 residues. Looked up from germline, CDR1 is LNHDA and CDR2 is SQIVND (reference sequence). V lost 3 bases to trimming and J lost 12 bases, with 12 bases between them. CDR3: CASSMAGLGQFF. The DNA for the CDR3 is TGTGCCAGTAGTATGGCGGGCCTAGGGCAGTTCTTC. The full variable domain, its missing parts supplied by reference TRBV19 and TRBJ2-1, is DGGITQSPKYLFRKEGQNVTLSCEQNLNHDAMYWYRQDPGQGLRLIYYSQIVNDFQKGDIAEGYSVSREKKESFPLTVTSAQKNPTAFYLCASSMAGLGQFFGPGTRLTVL.

The chain combines TRBV9 with TRBJ1-1; D gene uncertain. Trimming shortened V by 5 bases and J by 1 base, and 12 bases separated the two germline ends. The CDR3 consists of 14 residues. Germline assignment: CDR1 SGDLS and CDR2 YYNGEE. The DNA for the CDR3 is TGTGCCAGCAGTGAGAGAAACGGGAACACTGAAGCTTTCTTT. Translation gives CASSERNGNTEAFF.

In its sample, this clone was seen once. The chain uses TRBV19 and TRBJ1-4; 9 nucleotides agree with TRBD1. Looked up from germline, CDR1 is LNHDA and CDR2 is SQIVND (reference sequence). The CDR3 spans 14 residues. The J segment lost 7 bases and the V segment lost 4 bases, leaving 4 bases of the junction unmatched. In DNA, the CDR3 is TGTGCCAGTAGTAAAGGACAGGGGCGTGAAAAACTGTTTTTT. It encodes CASSKGQGREKLFF.

J is TRBJ2-7 and V is TRBV7-3; D perhaps matches TRBD1 (6 bases). CDR3 length: 14 amino acids. Trimming pared 5 bases from V and 5 bases from J, leaving 16 bases between. The germline V gene encodes CDR1 SGHTA and CDR2 FQGTGA. CDR3: CASSHTGSGHEQYF. CDR3 sequence (DNA): TGTGCCAGCAGCCATACAGGGTCGGGGCACGAGCAGTACTTC.

The chain carries TRBV7-3 and TRBJ2-2, with 10 bases matching TRBD1. There are 19 residues in the CDR3. Trimming cost V 5 bases and J 1 base; bases outside gene matches: 13. CDR1 is SGHTA and CDR2 is FQGTGA in the germline V gene. The CDR3 spells CASSLRGGQGFRNTGELFF. The CDR3 DNA reads TGTGCCAGCAGCCTTCGGGGGGGACAGGGGTTTCGGAACACCGGGGAGCTGTTTTTT.

This clone has just one count. The rearrangement joins TRBV5-6 to TRBJ1-1; D unresolved. The CDR3 totals 14 residues. Germline CDR1 reads SGHDT; CDR2 reads YYEEEE. V dropped 5 bases and J dropped 2 bases, with 13 bases sitting between them. In DNA, the CDR3 is TGTGCCAGCAGACCTCCGGGAAAAAACACTGAAGCTTTCTTT. This codes for CASRPPGKNTEAFF.

The chain combines TRBV7-6 with TRBJ2-7, with 9 bases that match TRBD1. V was clipped by 5 bases and J by 2 bases; unmatched bases: 7. From germline, CDR1 is SGHVS and CDR2 FNYEAQ. CDR3 length: 15 residues. The CDR3, as DNA: TGTGCCAGCAGCCCGGGACAGGGAATTGCCTACGAGCAGTACTTC. Its translation: CASSPGQGIAYEQYF.

Of note for this clone: The junction departs from germline at one end; a sequencing error may be responsible. The gene calls are TRBV6-6 and TRBJ2-3; tentative D call: TRBD1 (5 bases). Germline CDR1 reads MNHNY; CDR2 reads SVGAGI (reference sequence). This CDR3 spans 14 amino acids. Here the CDR3 reads CASNPPGLTDTRYF. In nucleotides, the CDR3 is TGTGCCAGCAATCCGCCAGGGCTAACAGATACGCGGTATTTT.

The chain uses TRBV30 and TRBJ2-7, with TRBD2 matching 8 bases. J lost 0 bases, V lost 3 bases, and 4 bases had no gene match. The CDR3 length is 14 residues. Germline V gene data show CDR1 as GTSNPN and CDR2 as SVGIG (reference sequence). CDR3 amino acids: CAWRTGGPSYEQYF. For the CDR3, the DNA is TGTGCCTGGAGGACGGGGGGGCCCTCCTACGAGCAGTACTTC.

The chain combines TRBV29-1 with TRBJ2-3; 7 positions agree with TRBD1. Trimming at V came to 7 bases and at J to 1 base, leaving 14 bases not matched to a gene. This CDR3 comprises 16 residues. CDR1 is SQVTM and CDR2 is ANQGSEA in the germline V gene. This chain's CDR3 is CSAGAGDSRGTDTQYF. The CDR3 DNA reads TGCAGCGCCGGCGCCGGGGACAGCAGGGGCACAGATACGCAGTATTTT.

The chain recombines TRBV14 with TRBJ2-5; D possibly corresponds to TRBD2 (6 bases). Per germline, CDR1 SGHDN and CDR2 FVKESK. Trimming left V 0 bases short and J 1 base short, with 15 bases between. The CDR3 totals 17 residues. CDR3 bases: TGTGCCAGCAGCCAAGATCGGGGGACCACATTCCAAGAGACCCAGTACTTC. Its protein product is CASSQDRGTTFQETQYF.

The genes are TRBV4-3 and TRBJ1-2; 8 nucleotides match TRBD1. The trim removed 0 bases at V and 5 bases at J, leaving 8 bases unmatched. CDR1 is LGHNA and CDR2 is YSLEER in the germline V gene. The CDR3 has 16 residues. The CDR3 loop is CASSQDTPTGEYGYTF. In nucleotides, the CDR3 is TGCGCCAGCAGCCAAGACACGCCGACAGGGGAGTATGGCTACACCTTC.

The chain combines TRBV27 with TRBJ2-1, with unresolved D. V gave up 3 bases and J gave up 0 bases, with 6 bases separating them. CDR1 is MNHEY, CDR2 SMNVEV, per germline (reference sequence). The CDR3 extends over 14 amino acids. The CDR3 nucleotides are TGTGCCAGCAGTTTTGAGATCTCCTACAATGAGCAGTTCTTC. Encoded protein: CASSFEISYNEQFF.

This clone has a single count. This chain joins TRBV29-1 and TRBJ1-1; D remains unclear. Trimming cost V 4 bases and J 1 base, with 10 bases left between them. CDR1 is SQVTM, CDR2 ANQGSEA, per germline. The CDR3 covers 13 residues. The CDR3 DNA is TGCAGCGTTGTGGAGACTCGGAACACTGAAGCTTTCTTT. Its protein is CSVVETRNTEAFF.

This sequence joins TRBV21-1 and TRBJ1-2. TRBV21-1 is noted as a pseudogene. The CDR3 consists of 14 residues. The CDR3 reads CASRPGGDIGGYTF. The CDR3, as DNA: TGTGCCAGCAGACCTGGGGGGGACATTGGCGGCTACACCTTC.

The CDR3 nucleotides are TGCGCCAGTCACAGGGGCCAAGAGACCCAGTACTTC. The encoded protein is CASHRGQETQYF. The V gene is TRBV5-1, the J gene TRBJ2-5; 7 bases line up with TRBD1. Germline lookup yields CDR1 SGHRS and CDR2 YFSETQ. The CDR3 is 12 amino acids. V trimming: 8 bases; J trimming: 1 base; junction bases outside the gene matches: 2.

J is TRBJ2-2 and V is TRBV5-1; 8 bases fit TRBD1. J gave up 0 bases and V 6 bases, and 4 bases lay outside the gene matches. This CDR3 has 15 amino acids. In germline, CDR1 is SGHRS, CDR2 YFSETQ. The CDR3 nucleotides read TGCGCCAGCACCCGACAGGGGTCGAACACCGGGGAGCTGTTTTTT. Its translation is CASTRQGSNTGELFF.

The V and J genes are TRBV5-4 and TRBJ2-5; D call uncertain. Germline V gives CDR1 SGHNT, CDR2 YYREEE (reference sequence). The CDR3 is 16 amino acids. Trimming took off 4 bases at V and 5 bases at J, with 21 bases between the two ends. The CDR3 protein is CASSNARPQSRETQYF. The CDR3 bases are TGTGCCAGCAGCAACGCCCGTCCCCAAAGCCGGGAGACCCAGTACTTC. The full variable domain, completed using reference TRBV5-4 and TRBJ2-5, is ETGVTQSPTHLIKTRGQQVTLRCSSQSGHNTVSWYQQALGQGPQFIFQYYREEENGRGNFPPRFSGLQFPNYSSELNVNALELDDSALYLCASSNARPQSRETQYFGPGTRLLVL.